A selection of T cell receptor beta chains follows, all from one sample in a study of T cells in Graves' hyperthyroidism and ophthalmopathy. TCRdb analysed the multiplex PCR reads with MiXCR anew, one entry per CDR3 protein. The data show over 300,000 distinct CDR3 sequences, with approximately 14% seen just once and approximately 10% held by the top ten. The sequenced material came from blood. These receptors originate from a woman aged 55-69 years with Graves' hyperthyroidism. Each CDR3 is given with its conserved first and last residue. A D gene is named only where the DNA matches it firmly. The size of a clone is reported for some rows only, either as once, few or many, or as a class for expanded clones.

v_call	j_call	cdr3_length	d_call	clone_size	cdr3_aa	cdr3_nt
TRBV7-2	TRBJ2-5	15	TRBD2	many	CASSLVGLAAETQYF	TGTGCCAGCAGCTTAGTAGGACTAGCAGCCGAGACCCAGTACTTC
TRBV12-3/TRBV12-4	TRBJ1-2	15	NA	many	CASSLTALGINGYTF	TGTGCCAGCAGTTTGACAGCCCTGGGGATCAATGGCTACACCTTC
TRBV20-1	TRBJ1-1	13	NA	many	CSAEDRLNTEAFF	TGCAGTGCCGAGGACCGATTGAACACTGAAGCTTTCTTT
TRBV13	TRBJ2-7	16	TRBD2	many	CASSFGGRGPSYEQYF	TGTGCCAGCAGCTTCGGCGGGAGGGGTCCCTCCTACGAGCAGTACTTC
TRBV2	TRBJ2-5	14	NA	NA	CASSERQTQETQYF	TGTGCCAGCAGTGAAAGGCAGACACAAGAGACCCAGTACTTC
TRBV7-9	TRBJ2-3	13	NA	many	CASSPGTSDTQYF	TGTGCCAGCAGCCCAGGGACTTCAGATACGCAGTATTTT
TRBV7-3	TRBJ2-1	19	TRBD2	few	CASSLKPRRLAGALDGQFF	TGTGCCAGCAGCTTAAAACCCCGAAGACTAGCGGGGGCCCTTGATGGGCAGTTCTTC
TRBV28	TRBJ2-2	14	NA	few	CASRSGQNTGELFF	TGTGCCAGCAGAAGCGGACAGAACACCGGGGAGCTGTTTTTT
TRBV20-1	TRBJ2-7	12	NA	few	CSASGATYEQYF	TGCAGTGCAAGCGGAGCGACCTACGAGCAGTACTTC
TRBV28	TRBJ1-2	15	TRBD1	many	CASSTGQGRGYGYTF	TGTGCCAGCAGTACAGGACAGGGCAGAGGCTATGGCTACACCTTC
TRBV11-1	TRBJ2-7	17	TRBD2	NA	CASSQLAGRKGSYEQYF	TGTGCCAGCAGCCAGCTAGCGGGAAGAAAAGGCTCCTACGAGCAGTACTTC
TRBV7-6	TRBJ2-7	14	TRBD2	NA	CASSLNPGGYEQYF	TGTGCCAGCAGCCTCAACCCGGGGGGCTACGAGCAGTACTTC
TRBV27	TRBJ2-1	13	NA	many	CASRDYRDDEQFF	TGTGCCAGCAGAGACTACAGGGATGATGAGCAGTTCTTC
TRBV20-1	TRBJ2-7	15	NA	many	CSASRRGRASYEQYF	TGCAGTGCTAGTCGCCGGGGCAGGGCCTCCTACGAGCAGTACTTC
TRBV5-4	TRBJ2-5	19	TRBD2	NA	CASSSKGEGTSGRLETQYF	TGTGCCAGCAGCTCGAAGGGTGAGGGCACTAGCGGGAGATTGGAGACCCAGTACTTC
TRBV7-9	TRBJ1-6	15	NA	many	CAIHPGSSYNSPLHF	TGTGCCATCCACCCGGGGAGCTCCTATAATTCACCCCTCCACTTT
TRBV27	TRBJ1-3	15	NA	many	CASSLYGLTGNTIYF	TGTGCCAGCAGTTTATACGGGTTAACTGGAAACACCATATATTTT
TRBV27	TRBJ2-7	14	TRBD1	many	CASSAGTGWYEQYF	TGTGCCAGCAGTGCCGGGACAGGGTGGTACGAGCAGTACTTC
TRBV2	TRBJ2-5	10	TRBD2	NA	CASRGTSHNF	TGTGCCAGCAGGGGGACTAGCCACAACTTC
TRBV2	TRBJ2-3	15	NA	NA	CASSERSPETDTQYF	TGTGCCAGCAGTGAACGAAGCCCCGAGACAGATACGCAGTATTTT
TRBV10-1	TRBJ2-5	14	NA	NA	CASSEGQLGETQYF	TGCGCCAGCAGTGAAGGACAGTTGGGGGAGACCCAGTACTTC
TRBV5-1	TRBJ1-4	15	NA	few	CASRRTQGDTEKLFF	TGCGCCAGCAGGAGGACTCAAGGCGATACTGAAAAACTGTTTTTT
TRBV2	TRBJ1-6	15	TRBD1	many	CASWSSWTGDSPLHF	TGTGCCAGCTGGAGTTCCTGGACAGGGGATTCACCCCTCCACTTT
TRBV18	TRBJ2-5	16	TRBD2	many	CASSPSRTSGQETQYF	TGTGCCAGCTCACCATCACGGACTAGCGGCCAAGAGACCCAGTACTTC
TRBV5-1	TRBJ1-1	18	TRBD1	many	CASSTPRGRIAINTEAFF	TGCGCCAGCAGCACTCCCAGGGGGCGAATTGCTATAAACACTGAAGCTTTCTTT
TRBV3-1	TRBJ2-1	17	NA	few	CASSQMGGGHSAAEQFF	TGTGCCAGCAGCCAGATGGGTGGGGGACACTCTGCCGCCGAGCAGTTCTTC
TRBV18	TRBJ1-3	16	NA	few	CASSPDITSSGNTIYF	TGTGCCAGCTCACCAGACATAACTTCCTCTGGAAACACCATATATTTT
TRBV20-1	TRBJ2-4	11	NA	many	CSAKRQDIQYF	TGCAGTGCCAAACGACAGGACATTCAGTACTTC
TRBV28	TRBJ2-7	14	TRBD1	many	CASQRGQGRSEQYF	TGTGCCAGCCAAAGGGGACAGGGCCGCAGCGAGCAGTACTTC
TRBV30	TRBJ2-3	15	TRBD1	NA	CAFTPGTGNTDTQYF	TGTGCCTTCACCCCCGGGACAGGTAACACAGATACGCAGTATTTT
TRBV5-5	TRBJ1-5	16	NA	few	CASSHDAGQINQPQHF	TGTGCCAGCAGTCACGACGCGGGGCAGATCAATCAGCCCCAGCATTTT
TRBV11-3	TRBJ2-1	20	TRBD2	NA	CASSFEGGLLAGGHYNEQFF	TGTGCCAGCAGCTTCGAAGGCGGGCTACTAGCGGGAGGGCATTACAATGAGCAGTTCTTC
TRBV20-1	TRBJ1-2	13	TRBD1	few	CSVPGTGYAGYTF	TGCAGTGTTCCCGGGACAGGGTATGCTGGCTACACCTTC
TRBV27	TRBJ2-1	17	NA	NA	CASNISPGAPAYNEQFF	TGTGCCAGCAACATTTCCCCCGGGGCCCCCGCCTACAATGAGCAGTTCTTC
TRBV12-3/TRBV12-4	TRBJ2-7	14	NA	few	CASKLRAGWHEQYF	TGTGCCAGCAAACTGAGGGCAGGGTGGCACGAGCAGTACTTC
TRBV20-1	TRBJ1-1	12	TRBD1	many	CSAPTGGTEAFF	TGCAGTGCTCCTACAGGGGGGACTGAAGCTTTCTTT
TRBV7-9	TRBJ1-5	14	NA	NA	CASLQGHSNQPQHF	TGTGCCAGCTTACAGGGTCATAGCAATCAGCCCCAGCATTTT
TRBV11-2	TRBJ2-7	14	NA	many	CASSYGIRGYEQYF	TGTGCCAGCAGCTACGGGATCAGGGGCTACGAGCAGTACTTC
TRBV10-1	TRBJ1-1	13	NA	many	CASSESQSYEAFF	TGCGCCAGCAGTGAGTCTCAGTCCTATGAAGCTTTCTTT
TRBV12-3/TRBV12-4	TRBJ2-1	14	NA	many	CASSTSEGYNEQFF	TGTGCCAGCAGTACCTCGGAGGGGTACAATGAGCAGTTCTTC